These 4 T cell receptor beta chains were all obtained from the same sample, sequenced in a study of response to subunit inactivated influenza vaccine. One entry per CDR3 protein, called by TCRdb with MiXCR from the RT-PCR reads. The table includes about 570,000 distinct CDR3 sequences, 12% detected once. Material: PBMCs from blood, obtained on the day of vaccination. The receptors shown here come from a man over 45 who received an inactivated influenza vaccine.

This clonotype has a handful of counts. The rearrangement joins TRBV6-2 or TRBV6-3 to TRBJ2-5; D is perhaps TRBD2 (5 bases). Germline CDR1 reads MNHEY; CDR2 reads SVGEGT. V was shortened by 3 bases and J by 5 bases, with 10 bases between the two germline ends. The CDR3 is 13 amino acids. CDR3 in amino acids: CASSYTSRETQYF. CDR3 DNA: TGTGCCAGCAGTTATACTAGTCGGGAGACCCAGTACTTC.

The chain joins TRBV11-2 to TRBJ2-3; TRBD2 agrees at 8 bases. The CDR3 is made up of 16 amino acids. V lost 1 base and J lost 2; bases outside the gene matches: 5. The germline V gene encodes CDR1 SGHAT and CDR2 FQNNGV. The CDR3 loop is CASSLVGGRNTDTQYF. The CDR3 coding sequence is TGTGCCAGCAGCTTAGTCGGCGGGAGGAACACAGATACGCAGTATTTT.

Ten or more counts support this clonotype. J is TRBJ2-1 and V is TRBV12-3 or TRBV12-4, with D tentatively TRBD2 (6 bases). The CDR3 runs to 15 residues. V was shortened by 8 bases and J by 0 bases, with 14 bases between the two germline ends. The CDR3 spells CASGTGESSYNEQFF. The CDR3 DNA follows: TGTGCCAGCGGAACGGGGGAGAGCTCCTACAATGAGCAGTTCTTC.

A few counts support this clonotype. CDR3 loop: CASSDPRTGNYGYTF. The CDR3 DNA reads as TGTGCCAGCAGTGACCCACGGACGGGAAACTATGGCTACACCTTC. The chain couples TRBV6-2 or TRBV6-3 to TRBJ1-2; D call uncertain. The V end was cut by 5 bases, the J end by 2 bases, with 15 bases between. CDR1 and CDR2 from the germline V gene are MNHEY and SVGEGT. The CDR3 sequence is 15 residues long.